Shown below are 10 T cell receptor beta chains from a single sample sequenced in a study of cytomegalovirus exposure and HLA in healthy donors. The study ran its PCR with 60 Vbeta and 13 Jbeta primers. The method was immunoSEQ multiplex PCR; TCRdb's version includes in-frame clones alone and lacks a portion of them. The sample holds over 150,000 clones, approximately 80% seen once. Sequenced: PBMCs. These receptor sequences come from a woman aged 45-59 years in good health and CMV-seronegative.

This clone came up a few times. The chain has TRBV6-5 and TRBJ2-7, with TRBD1 matching over 7 bases. This CDR3 contains 13 residues. V lost 0 bases, J lost 6 bases, and 2 bases stayed unmatched. Germline CDR1 MNHEY, CDR2 SVGAGI. CDR3 region: CASSYSDRVEQYF. In DNA, the CDR3 is TGTGCCAGCAGTTACTCCGACAGGGTCGAGCAGTACTTC.

This chain links TRBV6-1 with TRBJ1-2, with D possibly matching TRBD1 (6 bases). The CDR3 runs to 14 residues. Trimming removed 2 bases at V and 4 bases at J, with 11 bases between. The germline CDR1 and CDR2 sequences are MNHNS and SASEGT. DNA of the CDR3: TGTGCCAGCAGTGAAATCCGGGGGGCCTATGGCTACACCTTC. It encodes CASSEIRGAYGYTF.

The chain has TRBV7-9 and TRBJ1-1; TRBD1 matches 8 bases. Germline assignment: CDR1 SEHNR and CDR2 FQNEAQ (reference sequence). The CDR3 is made up of 15 amino acids. V gave up 1 base and J gave up 2 bases; unmatched junction bases: 3. The CDR3, as DNA: TGTGCCAGCAGCTTAGTGGCAGGGGGCAACACTGAAGCTTTCTTT. This encodes CASSLVAGGNTEAFF.

The CDR3 region is CSGSGTGGADTQYF. CDR3 DNA sequence: TGCAGCGGATCCGGGACAGGGGGCGCAGATACGCAGTATTTT. V is TRBV29-1 and J is TRBJ2-3; 12 bases match TRBD1. The trim removed 7 bases at V and 4 bases at J, leaving 6 bases unmatched. The CDR3 loop spans 14 amino acids. The V gene's germline CDR1 is SQVTM and CDR2 ANQGSEA.

V usage is TRBV27 and J usage is TRBJ2-3; tentatively, D is TRBD1 (6 bases). The V gene's germline CDR1 is MNHEY and CDR2 SMNVEV (reference sequence). Between the trimmed V and J ends, which lost 4 bases and 2 bases, there was a span of 19 bases. The CDR3 runs to 17 residues. The CDR3 bases are TGTGCCAGCAGTTCATTGACAGGACGGGGATCCACAGATACGCAGTATTTT. It translates to CASSSLTGRGSTDTQYF.

The CDR3 loop reads CASSQGVTGNYNQPQHF. In DNA form, the CDR3 reads TGCGCCAGCAGCCAGGGGGTGACAGGGAACTACAATCAGCCCCAGCATTTT. The chain uses TRBV4-1 and TRBJ1-5, with 7 bases that match TRBD1. The germline CDR1 and CDR2 sequences are MGHRA and YSYEKL. This CDR3 is built from 17 residues. With V trimmed by 3 bases and J by 3 bases, 11 bases remained unmatched.

This sequence joins TRBV5-1 and TRBJ1-2, with a weak D call TRBD1 (5 bases). Per germline, CDR1 SGHRS and CDR2 YFSETQ. CDR3 length equals 12 residues. Deletions cut 2 bases from V and 8 bases from J, with 10 bases between. The CDR3 here is CASSFDRYGYTF. The CDR3 bases are TGCGCCAGCAGCTTTGACAGATACGGCTACACCTTC.

The chain uses TRBV15 and TRBJ2-5, with D perhaps matching TRBD2 (5 bases). Germline-derived CDR1 and CDR2 are LNHNV and YYDKDF (reference sequence). The V and J ends lost 3 bases and 4 bases respectively, with 18 bases between them. CDR3 size: 16 residues. The CDR3 nucleotides are TGTGCCACCAGCAGGACTAACGCCTTACTCAGAGAGACCCAGTACTTC. Translating it yields CATSRTNALLRETQYF.

This clone was counted a single time. This chain uses TRBV5-1 with TRBJ2-3; D may be TRBD1 (7 bases). The CDR3 totals 16 residues. Trimming stripped 3 bases from V and 0 bases from J, with 14 bases between. Looked up from germline, CDR1 is SGHRS and CDR2 is YFSETQ. Written as DNA, the CDR3 is TGCGCCAGCAGCTCCCGGAGGGGGCGGAGCACAGATACGCAGTATTTT. Translation: CASSSRRGRSTDTQYF.

The rearrangement uses TRBV27 and TRBJ2-3; TRBD1 agrees at 8 bases. The CDR3 length is 14 residues. Germline CDR1 MNHEY, CDR2 SMNVEV (reference sequence). V dropped 6 bases and J dropped 8; count of bases not matched to a gene: 10. CDR3 in amino acids: CASRPGQAKITQYF. The DNA for the CDR3 is TGTGCCAGCAGGCCGGGACAGGCTAAAATTACGCAGTATTTT.